The next 3 T cell receptor beta chains were all read from a single sample in a study of blood T cell repertoires in COVID-19. The data were produced by immunoSEQ multiplex PCR, yet TCRdb's version contains in-frame clones alone and is incomplete. The profile shows 200,000 to 250,000 clones, around 89% of them singletons. The specimen was PBMCs or T cells enriched from blood (not recorded which). Every receptor here comes from a young woman who had recovered from COVID-19.

This chain connects TRBV6-5 to TRBJ1-1, with D perhaps TRBD1 (5 bases). CDR3 length equals 14 residues. Germline lookup yields CDR1 MNHEY and CDR2 SVGAGI. Trimming cost V 2 bases and J 7 bases, with 14 bases left between them. The CDR3 nucleotides read TGTGCCAGCAGTTACATGGGGGGTAGTCTTGAAGCTTTCTTT. Amino acid sequence: CASSYMGGSLEAFF.

The CDR3 reads CASRAHSGTGDSGNTIYF. The CDR3 coding sequence is TGTGCCAGCAGGGCTCATTCCGGGACAGGGGACTCTGGAAACACCATATATTTT. The chain couples TRBV6-8 to TRBJ1-3; TRBD1 aligns across 10 bases. The CDR3 spans 18 residues. Germline assignment: CDR1 MNHGY and CDR2 SAAAGT. V lost 6 bases and J lost 0; bases outside the gene matches: 11.

The gene calls are TRBV15 and TRBJ1-5, with D uncertain. Germline loops: CDR1 LNHNV, CDR2 YYDKDF (reference sequence). V dropped 9 bases and J dropped 0 bases, with 15 bases sitting between them. The CDR3 contains 15 residues. The CDR3 region is CATRSKENSNQPQHF. As DNA, the CDR3 is TGTGCCACAAGAAGCAAGGAGAATAGCAATCAGCCCCAGCATTTT.